The 7 T cell receptor beta chains below were found in one sample sequenced in a study of CD8 T cells in Susac syndrome (dated by TCRdb to the late 2010s). Library preparation used the immunoSEQ multiplex PCR assay. RNA was extracted using the RNeasy kit, and roughly 0.5 to 1 ug of the RNA was reverse transcribed with random hexamers. The public sequencing data were trimmed at Q25 with fastp and processed into clonotypes with MiXCR by TCRdb, which kept only in-frame beta chains. Each record represents a unique CDR3 protein, reported with the most common genes and DNA among its rows. The sample table records tens of thousands of distinct CDR3 sequences; about 92% of these occur just once. Clones ranked in the top ten supply 0.27% of the sample. Sequenced input: CD8+ T cells from PBMCs. The source of these receptors is a human donor in good health.

Points on this clonotype: Compared with germline, one end of the junction differs, possibly owing to a read error. The chain is built from TRBV6-2 or TRBV6-3 and TRBJ1-1, with D tentatively TRBD1 (6 bases). The germline V gene has CDR1 MNHEY and CDR2 SVGEGT. The CDR3 sequence is 12 residues long. In nucleotides, the CDR3 is TGTGCCACCCGGAGAGGGGGAACTGAAGCTCTCTTT. This sequence encodes CATRRGGTEALF.

The rearrangement uses TRBV14 and TRBJ2-5; D is unresolved. Germline values: CDR1 SGHDN, CDR2 FVKESK. The CDR3 runs to 17 residues. Trimming took off 0 bases at V and 2 bases at J, with 16 bases between the two ends. CDR3 in amino acids: CASSQDVGLVLQETQYF. For the CDR3, the DNA is TGTGCCAGCAGCCAAGATGTGGGGTTAGTTCTGCAAGAGACCCAGTACTTC. The full variable domain, completed using reference TRBV14 and TRBJ2-5, is EAGVTQFPSHSVIEKGQTVTLRCDPISGHDNLYWYRRVMGKEIKFLLHFVKESKQDESGMPNNRFLAERTGGTYSTLKVQPAELEDSGVYFCASSQDVGLVLQETQYFGPGTRLLVL.

The chain joins TRBV2 to TRBJ1-2, with D hard to call. Germline-derived CDR1 and CDR2 are SNHLY and FYNNEI. The CDR3 runs 15 residues. Trimming took 3 bases from V and 3 from J, leaving 14 bases between them. Here the CDR3 DNA reads TGTGCCAGCAGTGAGTCGAGGGATCGTGACTATGGCTACACCTTC. As protein: CASSESRDRDYGYTF.

The chain joins TRBV5-4 to TRBJ1-1; weak D call: TRBD1 (6 bases). The germline V and J ends were trimmed by 1 base and 1 base, with 14 bases remaining between them. The CDR3 totals 16 residues. CDR1 and CDR2 (germline): SGHNT, YYREEE (reference sequence). The CDR3 loop is CASSLSWQGKNTEAFF. The CDR3 DNA sequence: TGTGCCAGCAGCTTGTCCTGGCAGGGGAAGAACACTGAAGCTTTCTTT.

The V gene is TRBV13, the J gene TRBJ2-7; TRBD1 matches 11 bases. V dropped 5 bases and J dropped 3; count of bases not matched to a gene: 12. CDR3 length equals 17 residues. Germline V CDR1 and CDR2: PRHDT, FYEKMQ (reference sequence). CDR3 in DNA: TGTGCCAGCAGCGTTACGTATGGGGACAGGGGGGACTACGAGCAGTACTTC. This encodes CASSVTYGDRGDYEQYF.

The chain joins TRBV5-1 to TRBJ2-1, with TRBD1 matching over 7 bases. The germline gives CDR1 SGHRS, CDR2 YFSETQ. J lost 0 bases, V lost 5 bases, and 11 bases had no gene match. The CDR3 covers 17 residues. CDR3 sequence reads: CASSQGMTGSSYNEQFF. The CDR3 DNA sequence: TGCGCCAGCAGTCAGGGGATGACAGGGAGCTCCTACAATGAGCAGTTCTTC.

V and J are TRBV6-5 and TRBJ2-1; TRBD1 matches 7 bases. Germline CDR1 and CDR2: MNHEY and SVGAGI. V gave up 7 bases and J gave up 6 bases; unmatched junction bases: 6. The CDR3 covers 13 residues. The CDR3 nucleotides read TGTGCCAGCACGTCGACAGGGCCCAATGAGCAGTTCTTC. Its protein is CASTSTGPNEQFF.